The next 12 T cell receptor beta chains were all read from a single sample in a study of CD8 T cells in Susac syndrome. Reverse transcription of roughly 0.5 to 1 ug RNA was carried out with random hexamers. TCRdb itself ran the immunoSEQ multiplex PCR reads through MiXCR, one entry per CDR3 protein. The table records around 300,000 distinct CDR3 sequences, around 90% of them present only once. Material: CD4+ T cells from PBMCs. The receptors shown here come from a human donor with multiple sclerosis.

The V gene is TRBV24-1, the J gene TRBJ2-1, with a weak D call TRBD2 (6 bases). The CDR3 runs to 15 residues. V shed 4 bases and J shed 3 bases, with 12 bases lying between them. Germline lookup yields CDR1 KGHDR and CDR2 SFDVKD. The CDR3 DNA reads as TGTGCCACCAGTGACCCAGGGAGGCTCTACAATGAGCAGTTCTTC. Its protein product is CATSDPGRLYNEQFF.

The chain links TRBV11-2 to TRBJ1-1, with 7 nucleotides matching TRBD1. The CDR3 extends over 15 amino acids. V was pared by 5 bases and J by 6 bases, with 12 bases of the junction left unmatched. The germline gives CDR1 SGHAT, CDR2 FQNNGV. The CDR3 spells CASSPRRQGDSEAFF. CDR3 nucleotide sequence: TGTGCCAGCAGCCCCAGAAGACAGGGAGACTCTGAAGCTTTCTTT.

V usage is TRBV10-3 and J usage is TRBJ2-1; D gene ambiguous. CDR3 length: 13 amino acids. Germline CDR1 and CDR2: ENHRY and SYGVKD. V gave up 10 bases and J gave up 5 bases, with 15 bases separating them. The CDR3 loop is CATRDEKDNEQFF. The CDR3 region has the DNA TGTGCCACCCGAGATGAGAAAGACAATGAGCAGTTCTTC.

V and J are TRBV3-1 and TRBJ2-7; 11 bases are a match to TRBD2. The CDR3 runs 14 residues. CDR1 and CDR2 from the germline V gene are LGHDT and YNNKEL (reference sequence). After removal of 2 bases from V and 7 bases from J, the junction contained 4 bases not matched to a gene. The CDR3, as DNA: TGTGCCAGCAGCCAACTAGCGGGGGGTGGGGAGCAGTACTTC. As protein: CASSQLAGGGEQYF.

The chain links TRBV10-3 to TRBJ2-7; tentatively, D is TRBD1 (6 bases). Trimming pared 5 bases from V and 0 bases from J, leaving 8 bases between. The germline CDR1 and CDR2 sequences are ENHRY and SYGVKD. This CDR3 region has 13 residues. The CDR3 is CAISSGVSYEQYF. CDR3 nucleotide sequence: TGTGCCATCAGTTCAGGGGTCTCCTACGAGCAGTACTTC.

The chain employs TRBV7-9 and TRBJ2-1; D gene unclear. CDR3 length equals 13 residues. Trimming removed 3 bases from V and 3 bases from J, with 6 bases in between. Germline lookup yields CDR1 SEHNR and CDR2 FQNEAQ (reference sequence). CDR3 DNA sequence: TGTGCCAGCAGCTTCGAAGGCTACAATGAGCAGTTCTTC. Protein: CASSFEGYNEQFF.

The rearrangement joins TRBV18 to TRBJ2-1; D unresolved. Trimming cost V 5 bases and J 6 bases, with 11 bases left between them. There are 13 residues in the CDR3. Germline V CDR1 and CDR2: KGHSH, LQKENI. The CDR3 loop reads CASSTGMGNEQFF. The CDR3 DNA reads TGTGCCAGCTCAACCGGAATGGGCAATGAGCAGTTCTTC.

This clonotype has only one observation. V is TRBV3-1 and J is TRBJ2-3; possible D gene TRBD1, 5 bases. The CDR3 consists of 17 residues. V was clipped by 1 base and J by 4 bases, with 18 bases between them. Per the germline V gene, CDR1 is LGHDT and CDR2 is YNNKEL (reference sequence). CDR3 DNA sequence: TGTGCCAGCAGCCAAGGGTATTCTAGGGGCTTGGCAGATACGCAGTATTTT. It yields the protein CASSQGYSRGLADTQYF.

The chain carries TRBV4-3 and TRBJ1-6; D is undetermined. Trimming cost V 1 base and J 7 bases, with 11 bases left between them. The germline CDR1 and CDR2 sequences are LGHNA and YSLEER. The CDR3 is 15 amino acids. The CDR3 sequence is CASSQGVGGNSPLHF. The CDR3 bases are TGCGCCAGCAGCCAAGGGGTGGGTGGCAATTCACCCCTCCACTTT.

The chain is built from TRBV4-3 and TRBJ2-3, with D unresolved. V lost 0 bases to trimming and J lost 0 bases, with 7 bases between them. This CDR3 has 15 residues. Germline CDR1 LGHNA, CDR2 YSLEER. For the CDR3, the DNA is TGCGCCAGCAGCCAAGATGCGAGAAGCACAGATACGCAGTATTTT. Amino acids: CASSQDARSTDTQYF.

The rearrangement uses TRBV7-2 and TRBJ2-3; TRBD2 might be the D (5 bases). The CDR3 is made up of 13 amino acids. V was trimmed by 5 bases and J by 4 bases, leaving 10 bases between them. Germline CDR1 reads SGHTA; CDR2 reads FQGNSA. The CDR3 is CASSRTGSDTQYF. CDR3 DNA sequence: TGTGCCAGCAGCCGAACGGGGTCAGATACGCAGTATTTT.

The rearrangement links TRBV7-8 to TRBJ2-3; D call uncertain. The germline V gene encodes CDR1 SGHVS and CDR2 FQNEAQ. The ends were cut back, 3 bases at V and 2 bases at J, with 12 bases in the middle. The CDR3 runs to 15 residues. CDR3 amino acids: CASSFGPVFTDTQYF. The CDR3 nucleotides are TGTGCCAGCAGCTTCGGCCCCGTATTCACAGATACGCAGTATTTT.